This T cell receptor beta chain came from a study of cytomegalovirus exposure and HLA in healthy donors. Study-wide findings and caveats: The study carried out a later analysis of TCR beta sequences. It associated some 15,000 of them with specific HLA alleles at a false discovery rate of 0.05. Relative to the approximately 700-donor mean, N-insertions were reportedly fewer in an Asian-associated ancestry cluster in a later analysis.

Germline V lookup: CDR1 MNHNS, CDR2 SASEGT. This CDR3 spans 15 amino acids. V lost 6 bases, J lost 5 bases, and 19 bases lay in between. The primer mix had 60 Vbeta and 13 Jbeta primers. In the original processing: Later reanalysis found around 74 million unique TCR beta chains, 10 million to 14 million of them shared. Clones were sequenced by immunoSEQ multiplex PCR, and TCRdb holds only the in-frame ones, with some missing. V and J calls and clone size are copied from that table; D and trimming were computed from the DNA. The sample holds approximately 150,000 clones; roughly 73% are singletons and the top ten take around 1.7%. Comment on this clone: The antigen is unknown.

The chain joins TRBV6-1 to TRBJ1-2; TRBD1 might be the D (6 bases). The TCR sequence derives from a female donor in good health and CMV-seronegative. The source material was PBMCs. The CDR3: CASRDWYRALYGYTF. The CDR3, as DNA: TGTGCCAGCAGGGATTGGTACAGGGCACTTTATGGCTACACCTTC.